A selection of T cell receptor beta chains follows, all from one sample in a study of T cell responses to AZD1222 COVID-19 vaccine. The protocol was immunoSEQ multiplex PCR, while the TCRdb copy is restricted to in-frame clones and leaves out a portion. The sample lists roughly 70,000 clones, under 95% occurring once. The specimen comprised peripheral blood, sampled 28 days after the second dose of the MenACWY control vaccine. The source of these receptors is an adult who received the MenACWY meningococcal vaccine as a control. The conserved cysteine and the conserved F or W are not part of the CDR3 here. Each record gives: V gene, J gene, CDR3 protein.

TRBV10-3,TRBJ2-1,ASEMAGAPEQF
TRBV6-5,TRBJ1-2,ASSYSTVQGYGYT
TRBV28,TRBJ2-3,ASSWARDTQY
TRBV18,TRBJ1-4,ASSPGTDEKLF
TRBV19,TRBJ2-7,ASSLTAGYEQY
TRBV28,TRBJ2-1,ASSTPSGSSYNEQF
TRBV6-1,TRBJ2-3,ASSEAQGLGDTQY
TRBV9,TRBJ2-7,ASSVGGSGTHEQY
TRBV5-1,TRBJ2-3,ASSLLAGGSDTQY
TRBV9,TRBJ1-1,ASSVNPGRGMNTEAF
TRBV4-1,TRBJ1-2,ASSQDRASLTYGYT
TRBV5-8,TRBJ2-5,ASSSRGETQY